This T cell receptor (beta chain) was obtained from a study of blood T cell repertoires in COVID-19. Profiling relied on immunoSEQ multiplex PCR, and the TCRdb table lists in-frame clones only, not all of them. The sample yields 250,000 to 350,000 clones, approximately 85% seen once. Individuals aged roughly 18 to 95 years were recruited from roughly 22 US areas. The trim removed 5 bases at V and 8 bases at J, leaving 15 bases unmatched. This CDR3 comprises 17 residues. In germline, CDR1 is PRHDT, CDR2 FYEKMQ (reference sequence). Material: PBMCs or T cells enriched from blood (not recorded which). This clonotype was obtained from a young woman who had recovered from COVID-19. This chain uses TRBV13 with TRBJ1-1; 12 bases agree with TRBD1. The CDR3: CASSARDRGRGLMEAFF. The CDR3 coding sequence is TGTGCCAGCAGCGCTCGGGACAGGGGGCGCGGTCTGATGGAAGCTTTCTTT.